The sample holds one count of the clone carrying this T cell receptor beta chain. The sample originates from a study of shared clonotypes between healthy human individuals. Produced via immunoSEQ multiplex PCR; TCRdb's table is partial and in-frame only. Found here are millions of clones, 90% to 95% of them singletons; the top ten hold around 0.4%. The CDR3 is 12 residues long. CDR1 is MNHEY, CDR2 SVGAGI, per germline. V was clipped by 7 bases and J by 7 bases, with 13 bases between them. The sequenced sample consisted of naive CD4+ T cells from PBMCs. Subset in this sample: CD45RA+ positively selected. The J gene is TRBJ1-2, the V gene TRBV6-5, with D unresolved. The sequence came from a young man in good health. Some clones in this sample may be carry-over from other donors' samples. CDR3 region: CASTTSGLGYTF. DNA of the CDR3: TGTGCCAGCACTACTTCTGGACTTGGCTACACCTTC.